This T cell receptor (beta chain) stems from a study of blood T cell repertoires in COVID-19 (dated by TCRdb to 2018 to 2021). Turning to the overall study: Collaborator samples came from the United States, Italy and Spain and covered acute and convalescent phases of COVID-19. The prospective study material was composed of cDNA or gDNA derived from T cells, B-cell-depleted T cells, or PBMCs. The dataset comprised deeply sampled blood TCRbeta repertoires from subjects exposed to, actively infected with, or recovered from COVID-19. The repertoires were released in a freely available public database meant as a resource for research on the immune response to SARS-CoV-2. Samples were obtained from the ongoing ImmuneRACE study (first 160 participants) and from some 1,200 subjects provided by 6 global collaborators. The sample metadata nearly always contained a de-identified subject ID, COVID-19 status, age in years and sex. HLA class I and class II types, where available, came from metadata supplied by the sample provider rather than from assay-based typing.

The immunoSEQ Assay, a bias-controlled multiplex PCR, was used to amplify TCRbeta CDR3 regions from genomic DNA. Concerning the study's data processing: The number of nucleated cells in each sample was estimated from the amplification of reference gene primers within the assay. To quantify the absolute abundance of each unique TCRbeta CDR3 rearrangement, sequence reads were collapsed and filtered. For each sample, productive Simpson clonality was calculated as the square root of Simpson's diversity index across productive rearrangements. TCRdb took this table from immuneACCESS and kept in-frame rearrangements with V and J called. Such tables lack part of the clones; where checked against another copy, unresolved V genes explain under half of the gap, and the rest is unexplained. The D gene and trimming were derived from the DNA, and the V and J assignments and clone size from that table. The sample yields under 85,000 clones; almost 85% were counted once. The biggest ten clones account for over 8.5% of the sample.

For CDR1 and CDR2, the germline V gene lists MGHRA and YSYEKL. The CDR3, from cysteine to phenylalanine, totals 15 residues. The DNA shown is the 45-base CDR3, in frame from base 1. V lost 3 bases and J lost 4 bases, and the count of bases not matched to a germline gene is 7. Concerning this clone itself: The target of this receptor is not known. No much larger clonotype is one base removed from it; base qualities were not supplied.

The study at large found these results: The amount of clinical and demographic metadata varied by source and participant and was provided uncurated.

Each collaborating institution followed its own protocols to collect whole blood in K2EDTA tubes. For TCRbeta analysis, collaborator samples were shipped as frozen whole blood, as isolated PBMCs, or as DNA extracted from either sample type. Recombination joined TRBV4-1 with TRBJ2-7, and 9 junction bases match TRBD2. Sequences were obtained from peripheral blood. This TCR was recovered from a man aged 45-65 years with acute or convalescent COVID-19. The bases read TGCGCCAGCAGCCAGCTCGGACTAGCGCCTTACGAGCAGTACTTC. This translates into CASSQLGLAPYEQYF.